The source of this TCR beta chain is a study of regulatory T cells in long-lasting Graves disease. Combining iRepertoire HTBI primers with Arm-PCR of CDR3 regions, the authors built TCR beta libraries. TCRdb re-analysed the multiplex PCR reads in MiXCR, keeping a single row per CDR3 protein. The sample carries about 530,000 distinct CDR3 sequences, 15% to 20% recorded once. There are many counts of this clonotype. The CDR3 has 17 amino acids. V lost 2 bases, J lost 3 bases, and 7 bases stayed unmatched. The V gene's germline CDR1 is SGHVS and CDR2 FNYEAQ. Specified time point: newly diagnosed GD, antithyroid drugs for less than 3 months. PBMCs were the source of the RNA used for TCR sequencing. The same data also contributed to another study, on T cells in Graves' hyperthyroidism and ophthalmopathy.

Sequenced here: peripheral blood mononuclear cells (PBMCs), sampled at new diagnosis, from a patient treated with antithyroid drugs. The rearrangement links TRBV7-6 to TRBJ2-1, with 10 bases aligning to TRBD1. The source is a woman aged 40-60 years with Graves disease. In DNA, the CDR3 is TGTGCCAGCAGCTTACGCCCCGGGACAGGGGACTACAATGAGCAGTTCTTC. Translated: CASSLRPGTGDYNEQFF. Combining the CDR3 with reference TRBV7-6 and TRBJ2-1 gives the whole variable domain GAGVSQSPRYKVTKRGQDVALRCDPISGHVSLYWYRQALGQGPEFLTYFNYEAQQDKSGLPNDRFSAERPEGSISTLTIQRTEQRDSAMYRCASSLRPGTGDYNEQFFGPGTRLTVL.